These 15 T cell receptor beta chains were sequenced from one sample in a study of response to subunit inactivated influenza vaccine (dated by TCRdb to the late 2010s). The receptor library was made with RT-PCR. Instrument on record: Illumina HiSeq 2500. TCRdb passed the public sequencing reads through fastp at Q25 and MiXCR, retaining productive beta sequences. CDR3 protein duplicates are merged, each entry listing the most common genes and DNA. Across this sample there are about 650,000 distinct CDR3 sequences, with 14% seen only once. The top ten hold around 7.6% of the sample. This specimen consisted of PBMCs from blood, obtained 14 to 15 days before vaccination. These receptors were obtained from a man in his fifties or sixties who received an inactivated influenza vaccine. Donor details come from another sample of the same person, matched by shared clones.

The table lists this clonotype with a few counts. This chain connects TRBV2 to TRBJ2-4; possible D gene TRBD2, 7 bases. The germline V gene encodes CDR1 SNHLY and CDR2 FYNNEI. This CDR3 has 16 residues. V lost 1 base, J lost 0 bases, and 10 bases lay in between. This CDR3 reads CASSEEGGIAKNIQYF. CDR3 in DNA: TGTGCCAGCAGTGAAGAGGGGGGGATAGCCAAAAACATTCAGTACTTC.

This clonotype showed up just a few times. The chain combines TRBV7-9 with TRBJ2-1; D remains ambiguous. Trimming pared 0 bases from V and 2 bases from J, leaving 8 bases between. The germline V gene encodes CDR1 SEHNR and CDR2 FQNEAQ (reference sequence). The CDR3 covers 15 residues. This chain's CDR3 is CASSLADLPYNEQFF. In nucleotides, the CDR3 is TGTGCCAGCAGCTTAGCGGACCTACCCTACAATGAGCAGTTCTTC.

The chain links TRBV3-1 to TRBJ1-2; D uncertain. V dropped 0 bases and J dropped 2 bases, with 10 bases sitting between them. The germline V gene has CDR1 LGHDT and CDR2 YNNKEL (reference sequence). The CDR3 is 15 residues long. This CDR3 is CASSQDNQGNYGYTF. The CDR3 DNA reads TGTGCCAGCAGCCAAGATAACCAAGGGAACTATGGCTACACCTTC.

The chain is built from TRBV6-1 and TRBJ2-5, with TRBD2 as a possible D gene (6 bases). The CDR3 is 12 residues long. The V gene lost 7 bases and the J gene lost 5 bases, with 11 bases spanning the gap. Germline lookup yields CDR1 MNHNS and CDR2 SASEGT. As DNA, the CDR3 is TGTGCCAGCACAGAAGGAGGGGAGACCCAGTACTTC. This translates into CASTEGGETQYF.

In its sample, this clonotype was seen a few times. The chain combines TRBV6-1 with TRBJ1-2, with TRBD1 matching 7 bases. CDR3 length equals 13 residues. Germline-derived CDR1 and CDR2 are MNHNS and SASEGT. The ends lost 6 bases at V and 6 bases at J; junction bases unmatched: 7. The CDR3 DNA is TGTGCCAGCAGGAAGACAGGGTCGGATGGCTACACCTTC. Translating gives CASRKTGSDGYTF.

V is TRBV7-2 and J is TRBJ2-7; a weak D match, TRBD2 (6 bases). Germline CDR1 and CDR2: SGHTA and FQGNSA. CDR3 length: 15 amino acids. V dropped 1 base and J dropped 6 bases, with 16 bases sitting between them. The CDR3 spells CASSLGLSGRREQYF. CDR3 nucleotide sequence: TGTGCCAGCAGCTTAGGTCTGTCAGGGAGGCGCGAGCAGTACTTC.

The chain has TRBV7-2 and TRBJ2-2; perhaps TRBD1 as D (6 bases). CDR1 SGHTA and CDR2 FQGNSA come from the germline V gene. The CDR3 runs to 15 residues. Trimming left V 7 bases short and J 4 bases short, with 16 bases between. CDR3: CASTPDSLLTGELFF. DNA of the CDR3: TGTGCCAGCACCCCGGACAGTTTACTCACCGGGGAGCTGTTTTTT.

With respect to this clonotype: Compared with germline, one end of the junction differs, possibly owing to a read error. The chain employs TRBV28 and TRBJ2-7; D remains ambiguous. Germline V gene sequence: CDR1 MDHEN, CDR2 SYDVKM. This CDR3 has 12 amino acids. CDR3 protein: CASSFFGYEQYF. DNA for the CDR3: TGTGCCAGCAGTTTCTTCGGTTACGAGCAATACTTC.

The V and J genes are TRBV7-2 and TRBJ2-1, with D tentatively TRBD1 or TRBD2 (5 bases each). Germline lookup yields CDR1 SGHTA and CDR2 FQGNSA. The CDR3 has 15 residues. V was cut by 5 bases and J by 1 base, with 12 bases left in between. The CDR3 reads CASSIGTASYNEQFF. CDR3 coding DNA: TGTGCCAGCAGCATAGGGACGGCTTCCTACAATGAGCAGTTCTTC.

This clonotype was observed many times. This chain joins TRBV4-3 and TRBJ2-3; D might be TRBD2 (5 bases). Germline V gene data show CDR1 as LGHNA and CDR2 as YSLEER. The CDR3 extends over 13 amino acids. V lost 4 bases, J lost 4 bases, and 9 bases lay in between. CDR3: CASSLRASDTQYF. The CDR3 DNA follows: TGCGCCAGCAGCCTGAGGGCTTCAGATACGCAGTATTTT.

This clonotype was counted between two and nine times. The J gene is TRBJ1-5, the V gene TRBV20-1, with 8 bases fitting TRBD1. The V segment lost 7 bases and the J segment 2 bases; nucleotides outside the gene matches: 7. Germline loops: CDR1 DFQATT, CDR2 SNEGSKA (reference sequence). The CDR3 loop spans 14 amino acids. The CDR3 loop reads CSVGQGGGNQPQHF. The CDR3 bases are TGCAGTGTCGGACAGGGTGGAGGCAATCAGCCCCAGCATTTT.

Here the CDR3 reads CASTQTGGQNPTYEQYF. The CDR3 DNA reads as TGTGCCAGCACCCAAACAGGAGGGCAGAATCCTACCTACGAGCAGTACTTC. The V gene is TRBV6-1, the J gene TRBJ2-7, with D tentatively TRBD2 (6 bases). Germline V gives CDR1 MNHNS, CDR2 SASEGT. The ends were cut back, 7 bases at V and 2 bases at J, with 24 bases in the middle. The CDR3 is 17 residues long.

This clonotype was seen a few times. V and J are TRBV27 and TRBJ2-1; 11 bases are a match to TRBD2. This CDR3 region has 16 residues. Germline loops: CDR1 MNHEY, CDR2 SMNVEV (reference sequence). The V gene end was trimmed by 0 bases and the J gene end by 7 bases; junction bases not matched to a gene: 5. CDR3 nucleotides: TGTGCCAGCAGTTTATCGGTAGCGGGAGGGAGTAATGAGCAGTTCTTC. Translated, it gives CASSLSVAGGSNEQFF.

The chain combines TRBV20-1 with TRBJ2-3; 15 nucleotides line up with TRBD2. This CDR3 spans 15 amino acids. Germline CDR1 reads DFQATT; CDR2 reads SNEGSKA (reference sequence). The trim removed 2 bases at V and 7 bases at J, leaving 4 bases unmatched. CDR3 amino acids: CSARSGTSGRNTQYF. In DNA form, the CDR3 reads TGCAGTGCTAGAAGCGGGACTAGCGGGAGGAATACGCAGTATTTT.

In this sample, this clonotype turned up many times. This chain uses TRBV11-2 with TRBJ1-2; 12 bases are shared with TRBD1. V dropped 4 bases and J dropped 2; count of bases not matched to a gene: 14. In germline, CDR1 is SGHAT, CDR2 FQNNGV. The CDR3 is 19 residues long. Here the CDR3 reads CASSSSPYRDRGRNYGYTF. CDR3 sequence (DNA): TGTGCCAGCAGCTCCTCTCCCTACCGGGACAGGGGGCGAAACTATGGCTACACCTTC.